The 27 T cell receptor beta chains given below trace back to one sample, sequenced in a study of cytomegalovirus exposure and HLA in healthy donors. PCR was performed using 60 Vbeta and 13 Jbeta primers. The method was immunoSEQ multiplex PCR; TCRdb's version includes in-frame clones alone and lacks a portion of them. This sample carries tens of thousands of clones, 76% of them seen once, and the ten largest clones take around 8.2%. The sample taken for sequencing was PBMCs. Receptors were obtained from a woman in her twenties or thirties in good health and CMV-seropositive.

The chain joins TRBV15 to TRBJ2-1; 7 bases match TRBD1. From germline, CDR1 is LNHNV and CDR2 YYDKDF (reference sequence). The CDR3 runs 14 residues. V trimming: 7 bases; J trimming: 7 bases; junction bases outside the gene matches: 10. CDR3 protein: CATTDRDKRNEQFF. CDR3 coding DNA: TGTGCCACCACAGACAGGGATAAGAGGAATGAGCAGTTCTTC.

This clone has just one count. The V call is TRBV9, the J call TRBJ1-4; TRBD1 matches 7 bases. Per the germline V gene, CDR1 is SGDLS and CDR2 is YYNGEE. The J segment lost 7 bases and the V segment lost 1 base, leaving 10 bases of the junction unmatched. The CDR3 covers 16 residues. The CDR3 bases are TGTGCCAGCAGCGTAAGAGGGGGCTCCCCCTCTGAAAAACTGTTTTTT. Protein sequence: CASSVRGGSPSEKLFF.

The count of this clone is one. J is TRBJ2-7 and V is TRBV27; D possibly corresponds to TRBD1 (6 bases). V was cut by 2 bases and J by 2 bases, with 13 bases left in between. In germline, CDR1 is MNHEY, CDR2 SMNVEV (reference sequence). The CDR3 sequence is 15 residues long. In DNA, the CDR3 is TGTGCCAGCAGTTTAAACCCCTCAGGGGCCTACGAGCAGTACTTC. This sequence encodes CASSLNPSGAYEQYF.

This chain uses TRBV5-1 with TRBJ1-4; D not resolved. Trimming shortened V by 4 bases and J by 10 bases, and 14 bases separated the two germline ends. The germline CDR1 and CDR2 sequences are SGHRS and YFSETQ. The CDR3 is 13 residues long. The CDR3 DNA reads TGCGCCAGCAGCACGGACTTATCGGGAAAACTGTTTTTT. This gives the protein CASSTDLSGKLFF.

This clone was picked up one time. CDR3 sequence reads: CASSQDQGSGGSEQYF. The CDR3 nucleotides read TGTGCCAGCAGCCAAGATCAGGGTAGCGGGGGAAGCGAGCAGTACTTC. The chain uses TRBV4-2 and TRBJ2-7, with 9 bases that match TRBD2. V shed 0 bases, J shed 6 bases, and the junction held 9 bases outside the gene matches. The CDR3 is 16 amino acids. The germline V gene encodes CDR1 LGHNA and CDR2 YNFKEQ.

This clone has just one count. The chain uses TRBV2 and TRBJ1-5; D unclear. The germline V gene encodes CDR1 SNHLY and CDR2 FYNNEI. The CDR3 consists of 15 residues. V gave up 4 bases and J gave up 0 bases, with 10 bases separating them. The CDR3 DNA sequence: TGTGCCAGCAGTGGGATGACACTTAGCAATCAGCCCCAGCATTTT. Its protein product is CASSGMTLSNQPQHF.

The DNA of the CDR3 is TGTGCCAGCAGCCTAATGGGACAGTTTAATGAAAAACTGTTTTTT. Residues: CASSLMGQFNEKLFF. The rearrangement uses TRBV11-2 and TRBJ1-4, with 7 bases that match TRBD1. This CDR3 has 15 residues. CDR1 and CDR2 from the germline V gene are SGHAT and FQNNGV. J lost 4 bases, V lost 5 bases, and 7 bases had no gene match.

This chain joins TRBV9 and TRBJ2-7, with D possibly matching TRBD1 (6 bases). Germline V lookup: CDR1 SGDLS, CDR2 YYNGEE. The CDR3 is 14 residues long. Trimming removed 1 base from V and 7 bases from J, with 15 bases in between. CDR3 sequence (DNA): TGTGCCAGCAGCGTAAAGGGACAAGGGGAAGAGCAGTACTTC. Translation: CASSVKGQGEEQYF.

The chain carries TRBV11-2 and TRBJ2-5; the match to TRBD2 covers 14 bases. Germline V CDR1 and CDR2: SGHAT, FQNNGV. The CDR3 totals 15 residues. V shed 6 bases and J 5 bases; nucleotides not matched to a gene: 5. DNA of the CDR3: TGTGCCAGCAGTGGACTAGCGGGAGGTTTCGAGACCCAGTACTTC. Encoded protein: CASSGLAGGFETQYF.

V is TRBV9 and J is TRBJ2-3, with 14 nucleotides matching TRBD2. V was clipped by 2 bases and J by 1 base; unmatched bases: 9. The CDR3 has 19 amino acids. The germline gives CDR1 SGDLS, CDR2 YYNGEE. In DNA, the CDR3 is TGTGCCAGCAGCGTTGGACTAGCGGGAGGCCCGACTCGCACAGATACGCAGTATTTT. It specifies CASSVGLAGGPTRTDTQYF.

J is TRBJ1-4 and V is TRBV10-3; a possible D gene is TRBD1 (5 bases). CDR3 size: 14 residues. V lost 8 bases to trimming and J lost 0 bases, with 10 bases between them. Germline CDR1 and CDR2: ENHRY and SYGVKD. CDR3 loop: CAIARDATNEKLFF. The CDR3 coding sequence is TGTGCCATCGCCAGGGATGCAACTAATGAAAAACTGTTTTTT.

This clone is labeled medium-sized. The rearrangement joins TRBV2 to TRBJ2-3, with 8 positions matching TRBD1. V dropped 7 bases and J dropped 5; count of bases not matched to a gene: 11. Germline values: CDR1 SNHLY, CDR2 FYNNEI. The CDR3 has 15 residues. The CDR3 spells CASTLWTGSEDTQYF. CDR3 nucleotides: TGTGCCAGCACCCTATGGACAGGGTCGGAAGATACGCAGTATTTT.

The chain is built from TRBV1 and TRBJ1-2; the table's D call, TRBD1, has no DNA check behind it. TRBV1 is assigned pseudogene status. The CDR3 extends over 15 amino acids. CDR3 DNA sequence: TGCACCAGCAGCCACCTGACAGACTTCAACTATGGCTACACCTTC. Its protein is CTSSHLTDFNYGYTF.

V and J are TRBV2 and TRBJ1-4; no firm D call. Germline CDR1 reads SNHLY; CDR2 reads FYNNEI. There are 15 residues in the CDR3. V gave up 6 bases and J gave up 7 bases, with 18 bases separating them. The CDR3 DNA reads as TGTGCCAGCAGCCCCTACACCCTGGGAGGTGAAAAACTGTTTTTT. It codes for CASSPYTLGGEKLFF. The complete variable domain, with remaining parts taken from reference TRBV2 and TRBJ1-4, reads EPEVTQTPSHQVTQMGQEVILRCVPISNHLYFYWYRQILGQKVEFLVSFYNNEISEKSEIFDDQFSVERPDGSNFTLKIRSTKLEDSAMYFCASSPYTLGGEKLFFGSGTQLSVL.

The chain uses TRBV9 and TRBJ2-1; D gene ambiguous. The V gene's germline CDR1 is SGDLS and CDR2 YYNGEE. V dropped 0 bases and J dropped 3 bases, with 7 bases sitting between them. The CDR3 is 14 residues long. CDR3 DNA sequence: TGTGCCAGCAGCGTAGTGGTCAGCTACAATGAGCAGTTCTTC. Encoded protein: CASSVVVSYNEQFF.

The chain uses TRBV4-1 and TRBJ2-6, with 7 bases fitting TRBD1. CDR3 size: 16 residues. CDR1 is MGHRA, CDR2 YSYEKL, per germline. V trimming: 4 bases; J trimming: 0 bases; junction bases outside the gene matches: 3. CDR3 region: CASSLYRGSGANVLTF. CDR3 coding DNA: TGCGCCAGCAGCCTATACAGGGGCTCTGGGGCCAACGTCCTGACTTTC.

The V and J genes are TRBV6-5 and TRBJ2-2; 12 bases are shared with TRBD1. The trim removed 6 bases at V and 7 bases at J, leaving 3 bases unmatched. The germline gives CDR1 MNHEY, CDR2 SVGAGI. The CDR3 extends over 14 amino acids. The CDR3: CASRGQGAFGELFF. In DNA form, the CDR3 reads TGTGCCAGCAGGGGACAGGGGGCCTTCGGGGAGCTGTTTTTT.

The CDR3 coding sequence is TGTGCCAGTAGTATAGCTTTAGGTCTAGTAACCGGGGAGCTGTTTTTT. This translates into CASSIALGLVTGELFF. V is TRBV19 and J is TRBJ2-2; D uncertain. CDR1 and CDR2 from the germline V gene are LNHDA and SQIVND (reference sequence). Trimming shortened V by 1 base and J by 5 bases, and 14 bases separated the two germline ends. The CDR3 loop spans 16 amino acids.

This clone occurred once. The genes are TRBV7-2 and TRBJ2-7, with TRBD2 identical over 8 bases. The ends lost 5 bases at V and 2 bases at J; junction bases unmatched: 11. The CDR3 runs 16 residues. CDR1 is SGHTA and CDR2 is FQGNSA in the germline V gene. CDR3 sequence (DNA): TGTGCCAGCAGCAAAGGAATAGCGGGGCAGGCCTACGAGCAGTACTTC. Its protein product is CASSKGIAGQAYEQYF. Together with reference TRBV7-2 and TRBJ2-7, the CDR3 gives the full variable domain: GAGVSQSPSNKVTEKGKDVELRCDPISGHTALYWYRQSLGQGLEFLIYFQGNSAPDKSGLPSDRFSAERTGGSVSTLTIQRTQQEDSAVYLCASSKGIAGQAYEQYFGPGTRLTVT.

This chain links TRBV7-2 with TRBJ1-5; 7 positions match TRBD1. There are 14 residues in the CDR3. Per the germline V gene, CDR1 is SGHTA and CDR2 is FQGNSA. V lost 3 bases to trimming and J lost 4 bases; unmatched junction nucleotides: 3. CDR3 protein: CASSFTGVNQPQHF. CDR3 bases: TGTGCCAGCAGCTTCACAGGGGTAAATCAGCCCCAGCATTTT.

The V and J genes are TRBV10-2 and TRBJ2-1; TRBD2 is a possible D gene (6 bases). There are 15 residues in the CDR3. Trimming stripped 6 bases from V and 6 bases from J, with 18 bases between. The germline V gene has CDR1 WSHSY and CDR2 SAAADI. The CDR3 DNA reads as TGCGCCAGCAGAGACTCTTATGGGGGAGGCAATGAGCAGTTCTTC. It yields the protein CASRDSYGGGNEQFF.

The chain recombines TRBV6-5 with TRBJ1-1, with D maybe TRBD1 (5 bases). V lost 5 bases and J 1 base, leaving 8 bases between the germline ends. Germline loops: CDR1 MNHEY, CDR2 SVGAGI. This CDR3 region has 13 residues. CDR3 nucleotides: TGTGCCAGCAGTATGACAGAGAACACTGAAGCTTTCTTT. Translating it yields CASSMTENTEAFF.

The chain uses TRBV5-6 and TRBJ1-1; D is undetermined. Germline CDR1 SGHDT, CDR2 YYEEEE. The CDR3 extends over 14 amino acids. V lost 4 bases and J 9 bases, leaving 19 bases between the germline ends. CDR3 nucleotide sequence: TGTGCCAGCAGCCGGATGGAACAGTCCGGTAAAGCTTTCTTT. Protein: CASSRMEQSGKAFF.

The V gene is TRBV6-5, the J gene TRBJ2-3, with 10 nucleotides matching TRBD2. CDR3 length: 15 amino acids. Germline CDR1 MNHEY, CDR2 SVGAGI. After removal of 4 bases from V and 2 bases from J, the junction contained 3 bases not matched to a gene. DNA of the CDR3: TGTGCCAGCAGTTCAACTAGCGGGAACACAGATACGCAGTATTTT. Protein sequence: CASSSTSGNTDTQYF.

This clone showed up just once. V usage is TRBV6-5 and J usage is TRBJ1-1; TRBD1 might be the D (5 bases). The germline CDR1 and CDR2 sequences are MNHEY and SVGAGI. Trimming cost V 2 bases and J 4 bases, with 14 bases left between them. The CDR3 totals 15 residues. CDR3 nucleotides: TGTGCCAGCAGTTACGGCAGGGCAAAGGGCACTGAAGCTTTCTTT. It encodes CASSYGRAKGTEAFF.

This sequence joins TRBV6-6 and TRBJ2-7; D may be TRBD2 (6 bases). The CDR3 has 15 amino acids. The germline V gene encodes CDR1 MNHNY and CDR2 SVGAGI (reference sequence). Deletions cut 5 bases from V and 0 bases from J, with 14 bases between. This chain's CDR3 is CASSTGTLSSYEQYF. For the CDR3, the DNA is TGTGCCAGCAGTACCGGGACTCTCAGCTCCTACGAGCAGTACTTC.

This rearrangement joins TRBV18 to TRBJ1-1, with TRBD1 matching over 7 bases. Germline V gene data show CDR1 as KGHSH and CDR2 as LQKENI. J gave up 4 bases and V 3 bases, and 5 bases lay outside the gene matches. CDR3 length equals 14 residues. DNA of the CDR3: TGTGCCAGCTCACCGCAGCCAGGGGGCACTGAAGCTTTCTTT. It encodes CASSPQPGGTEAFF.